The source of this TCR beta chain is a study of CD8 T cells in ankylosing spondylitis. TCRdb recomputed calls from the 5' RACE reads with MiXCR, one row per CDR3 protein. The sample has 80,000 to 90,000 distinct CDR3 sequences; around 27% are singletons. This CDR3 comprises 15 residues. Trimming at V came to 11 bases and at J to 1 base, leaving 14 bases not matched to a gene. The genes are TRBV23-1 and TRBJ2-7; TRBD2 matches 7 bases. TRBV23-1 is recorded as an ORF, its role being uncertain. This sequence originates from a male donor with ankylosing spondylitis or in good health (not recorded which). The specimen sequenced was blood, either unsorted or a sorted T cell fraction (not recorded which). CDR3 sequence (DNA): TGCGCCCCAAGGGGTTCGAGCGGGGATTCCTACGAGCAGTACTTC. Amino acids: CAPRGSSGDSYEQYF.